This T cell receptor (beta chain) was identified during a study of CDR3 diversity in severe acne. Each CDR3 protein is one row after TCRdb ran MiXCR on the PCR reads. The table has some 84,000 distinct CDR3 sequences, 45% to 55% seen once. The CDR3 consists of 15 residues. Between the trimmed V and J ends, which lost 2 bases and 1 base, there was a span of 14 bases. Germline V gene data show CDR1 as DFQATT and CDR2 as SNEGSKA (reference sequence). The chain links TRBV20-1 to TRBJ1-1, with no clear D. Sequencing was done on a sample of blood. This receptor was taken from a male donor in good health, serving as a control. The DNA of the CDR3 is TGCAGTGCTAGAAGGACTGGGCGGACGAACACTGAAGCTTTCTTT. Translated: CSARRTGRTNTEAFF.